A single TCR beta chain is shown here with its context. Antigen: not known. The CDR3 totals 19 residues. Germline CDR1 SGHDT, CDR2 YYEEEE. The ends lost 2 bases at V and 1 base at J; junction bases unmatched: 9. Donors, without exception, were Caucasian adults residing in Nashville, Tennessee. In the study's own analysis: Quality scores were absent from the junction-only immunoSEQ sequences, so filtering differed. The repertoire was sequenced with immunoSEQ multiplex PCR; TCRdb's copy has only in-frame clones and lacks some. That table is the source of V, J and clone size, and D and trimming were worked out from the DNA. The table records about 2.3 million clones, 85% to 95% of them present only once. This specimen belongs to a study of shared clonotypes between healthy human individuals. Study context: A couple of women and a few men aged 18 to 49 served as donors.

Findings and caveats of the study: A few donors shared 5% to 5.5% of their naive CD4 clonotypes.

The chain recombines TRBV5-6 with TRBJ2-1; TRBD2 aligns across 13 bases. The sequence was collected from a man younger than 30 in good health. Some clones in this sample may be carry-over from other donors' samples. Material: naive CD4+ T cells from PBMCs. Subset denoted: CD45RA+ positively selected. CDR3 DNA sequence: TGTGCCAGCAGCTTTCCGAGGACTAGCGGGAGAAGGTCCTACAATGAGCAGTTCTTC. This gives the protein CASSFPRTSGRRSYNEQFF. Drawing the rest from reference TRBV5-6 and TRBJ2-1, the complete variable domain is DAGVTQSPTHLIKTRGQQVTLRCSPKSGHDTVSWYQQALGQGPQFIFQYYEEEERQRGNFPDRFSGHQFPNYSSELNVNALLLGDSALYLCASSFPRTSGRRSYNEQFFGPGTRLTVL.